The table lists the clone carrying this T cell receptor (beta chain) with many counts. Its antigen remains unknown. The data derive from a study of T cell repertoires in cytomegalovirus infection. Study as a whole: CMV infection and matching HLA type were both indicated by public TCR beta signatures.

The CDR3 is 15 residues long. CDR1 is SEHNR and CDR2 is FQNEAQ in the germline V gene (reference sequence). The germline V and J ends were trimmed by 1 base and 2 bases, with 11 bases remaining between them. TCRdb re-called the reads through MiXCR, storing one row per CDR3 protein. In the table there are around 140,000 distinct CDR3 sequences, roughly 6% of which are singletons. Study-level findings and limits: HLA-C-restricted CMV-specific TCR beta clonotypes prevailed in the ex vivo response.

The chain joins TRBV7-9 to TRBJ1-1, with D hard to call. The sample comprised PBMCs. The TCR sequence derives from a human donor in good health (CMV status not recorded). Some clones in this sample may be carry-over from other donors' samples. In nucleotides, the CDR3 is TGTGCCAGCAGCTTAGTGACGGGGTACAACACTGAAGCTTTCTTT. Its translation: CASSLVTGYNTEAFF.